These T cell receptor beta chains were read from a single sample in a study of blood T cells in healthy people across ages. One entry per CDR3 protein results from TCRdb running MiXCR on the 5' RACE reads. The sample contains 750,000 to 850,000 distinct CDR3 sequences, just under 25% of which appear only once. The sample also formed part of further work on T cells of mothers and their children.

The sample consisted of blood. Receptor source: a boy between 10 and 17 years old in good health. Each CDR3 is given with its conserved first and last residue. Fields, in order: V gene, clone size, J gene, D gene, CDR3 DNA, CDR3 protein. D genes are given only for firm matches. For some rows the clone size is stated as once, few or many, or as a class when expanded; others skip it.

TRBV7-6,.,TRBJ2-5,TRBD1,TGTGCCAGCAGCTTGACAGGGTTTAAAAAGACCCAGTACTTC,CASSLTGFKKTQYF
TRBV7-3,few,TRBJ1-1,.,TGTGCCAGCAGTTCGGGGGTGGGGGGGACTGAAGCTTTCTTT,CASSSGVGGTEAFF
TRBV9,.,TRBJ2-5,.,TGTGCCAGCAGCGTAGGAGGGAGCGAAGAGACCCAGTACTTC,CASSVGGSEETQYF
TRBV7-8,.,TRBJ2-5,TRBD1,TGTGCCAGCAGCTTAGGGGCTTGGGACAGACAAGAGACCCAGTACTTC,CASSLGAWDRQETQYF
TRBV14,.,TRBJ1-1,.,TGTGCCAGCAGCCAAGTAGGACCGCCAAAGGAAGCTTTCTTT,CASSQVGPPKEAFF
TRBV20-1,.,TRBJ1-3,.,TGCAGTGCTAGTGTGCCAGCTGGAAACACCATATATTTT,CSASVPAGNTIYF
TRBV5-1,few,TRBJ1-6,TRBD1,TGCGCCAGCAGCTTGGAGGGGACAGGCGGGTCACCCCTCCACTTT,CASSLEGTGGSPLHF
TRBV18,.,TRBJ1-2,TRBD1,TGTGCCAGCTCACCACAGGGACAGCCCGCAGGTTCCGGGGGCTACACCTTC,CASSPQGQPAGSGGYTF
TRBV11-2,.,TRBJ1-2,.,TGTGCCAGCAGCTTAAATCAGGGCGAGAATGGCTACACCTTC,CASSLNQGENGYTF
TRBV4-3,few,TRBJ2-7,.,TGCGCCAGCAGCCAAGAGAGACAGGTCTACTACGAGCAGTACTTC,CASSQERQVYYEQYF
TRBV6-2/TRBV6-3,.,TRBJ2-1,.,TGTGCCAGCAGTTACCTGATCGGCGGGCAGTTCTTC,CASSYLIGGQFF
TRBV27,few,TRBJ2-5,.,TGTGCCAGCAGTATCCGATCCCAAGAGACCCAGTACTTC,CASSIRSQETQYF
TRBV7-9,once,TRBJ2-3,.,TGTGCCAGCAGCCCCGGAGGGGGTCTAGGGACAGATACGCAGTATTTT,CASSPGGGLGTDTQYF
TRBV29-1,few,TRBJ2-1,TRBD2,TGCAGCGTTTTCATAGCGGGAGGGCCGTACAATGAGCAGTTCTTC,CSVFIAGGPYNEQFF
TRBV7-9,.,TRBJ2-3,.,TGTGCCAGCAGCTGGGGCCCAGGGACAGATACGCAGTATTTT,CASSWGPGTDTQYF
TRBV29-1,.,TRBJ2-7,.,TGCAGCGTCGAATTCAACTACGAGCAGTACTTC,CSVEFNYEQYF
TRBV9,.,TRBJ2-7,TRBD1,TGTGCCAGCAGCGCCCTGGACAGGGACGAAGACGAGCAGTACTTC,CASSALDRDEDEQYF
TRBV20-1,.,TRBJ2-1,TRBD1,TGCAGTGCTACCCGACGACAGGGGATCCACAATGAGCAGTTCTTC,CSATRRQGIHNEQFF
TRBV27,.,TRBJ1-2,.,TGTGCCAGCAGTTTACAGGGAGAAATGGGGGGCTACACCTTC,CASSLQGEMGGYTF
TRBV6-1,few,TRBJ1-5,.,TGTGCCAGCAGGGATTCCTCGGGGTCCAATCAGCCCCAGCATTTT,CASRDSSGSNQPQHF
TRBV4-3,.,TRBJ2-2,TRBD2,TGCGCCAGCAGCCAAGATCCGGGGAGCGGGAGTCTCGCCGGGGAGCTGTTTTTT,CASSQDPGSGSLAGELFF
TRBV9,.,TRBJ1-2,TRBD1,TGTGCCAGCAGCGTATTCGCTTGGAGGGACAGGGACTACTATGGCTACACCTTC,CASSVFAWRDRDYYGYTF
TRBV5-5,.,TRBJ2-5,TRBD2,TGTGCCAGCACCCTGACGCTGACGACTAGCGGGGTCCAAGAGACCCAGTACTTC,CASTLTLTTSGVQETQYF
TRBV27,.,TRBJ2-7,.,TGTGCCAGCAGTTTATCCGGGCCCATATCCTACGAGCAGTACTTC,CASSLSGPISYEQYF
TRBV20-1,.,TRBJ2-7,TRBD2,TGCAGTGCTCCTAGCGGGGTAGTCTCCGAGCAGTACTTC,CSAPSGVVSEQYF
TRBV7-9,.,TRBJ2-6,TRBD2,TGTGCCAGCAGCTTAGGACTAGCTCTCTCTGGGGCCAACGTCCTGACTTTC,CASSLGLALSGANVLTF
TRBV7-9,few,TRBJ1-4,TRBD1,TGTGCCAGCAGCTTGGCGGGACAGGGTCCTAATGAAAAACTGTTTTTT,CASSLAGQGPNEKLFF
TRBV5-1,few,TRBJ1-1,.,TGCGCCAGCTCCCCGCTAGGAGGGGCGAACACTGAAGCTTTCTTT,CASSPLGGANTEAFF
TRBV7-2,many,TRBJ2-4,TRBD1,TGTGCCAGCAGCACAGGACAGGGTTCAAGAAACATTCAGTACTTC,CASSTGQGSRNIQYF
TRBV20-1,.,TRBJ2-1,.,TGCAGTGCTAGAACAACGGGCTCCTACAATGAGCAGTTCTTC,CSARTTGSYNEQFF
TRBV7-9,few,TRBJ2-4,.,TGTGCCAGCAGCCCCCTTGCCGGAAACATTCAGTACTTC,CASSPLAGNIQYF
TRBV6-2/TRBV6-3,few,TRBJ2-3,TRBD2,TGTGCCAGCAGTTATACGGCTAGCGGGGGGAACACAGATACGCAGTATTTT,CASSYTASGGNTDTQYF
TRBV7-9,.,TRBJ1-5,TRBD1,TGTGCCAGCAGCCTACCGAGGACAGGGTACCCGGGGCAGCCCCAGCATTTT,CASSLPRTGYPGQPQHF
TRBV7-2,.,TRBJ2-3,.,TGTGCCAGCAGCTTAGCGTACAGCCTATTTTCCACAGATACGCAGTATTTT,CASSLAYSLFSTDTQYF
TRBV4-1,.,TRBJ2-7,.,TGCGCCAGCAGCCAAGATCCGGGAGGGGGCGGCTACGAGCAGTACTTC,CASSQDPGGGGYEQYF
TRBV7-3,few,TRBJ2-2,.,TGTGCCAGCAGCTTATGGCGGGATCCCCACCGGGAGCTGTTTTTT,CASSLWRDPHRELFF
TRBV20-1,few,TRBJ2-5,.,TGCAGTGCTAGAGAAGAGGGAAAGACCCAGTACTTC,CSAREEGKTQYF
TRBV7-3,.,TRBJ2-1,TRBD2,TGTGCCAGCAGCTTAACGGCGGGAGGGGTTGAGCAGTTCTTC,CASSLTAGGVEQFF
TRBV3-1,many,TRBJ2-5,.,TGTGCCAGCAGCCAAGAGGGGACCCAGTACTTC,CASSQEGTQYF
TRBV7-3,.,TRBJ2-7,.,TGTGCCAGCAGCTTAACGGGAGGGGGCCTGGGTTCCCACGAGCAGTACTTC,CASSLTGGGLGSHEQYF
TRBV7-9,few,TRBJ2-1,.,TGTGCCAGCAGTCCCGGGGCAGGGGGGAATGAGCAGTTCTTC,CASSPGAGGNEQFF